These T cell receptor beta chains were read from a single sample in a study of blood T cell repertoires in COVID-19. Only in-frame clones appear in the TCRdb table, and some are missing; sequencing was by immunoSEQ multiplex PCR. Of almost 200,000 clones in the sample, less than 90% are singletons; the top ten hold 0.65% to 0.95%. The sample consisted of peripheral blood. The source is a woman aged 65 to 85 with acute or convalescent COVID-19. CDR3s include the opening cysteine and the closing phenylalanine or tryptophan. A D gene is named only where the DNA matches it firmly. Size values are once, few and many counts, or a class for expanded clones, and some rows have none.

j_call	clone_size	v_call	d_call	cdr3_length	cdr3_aa	cdr3_nt
TRBJ2-3	once	TRBV3-1/TRBV3-2	TRBD2	15	CASRRTSGSTDTQYF	TGTGCCAGCAGAAGGACTAGCGGGAGTACAGATACGCAGTATTTT
TRBJ2-7	many	TRBV19	TRBD1	14	CASTRQGESYEQYF	TGTGCCAGTACCCGACAGGGGGAGAGCTACGAGCAGTACTTC
TRBJ1-2	-	TRBV11-1	-	13	CASRIRDTPKLSF	TGTGCCAGCAGAATACGGGACACCCCGAAATTAAGCTTC
TRBJ1-1	-	TRBV19	-	11	CASRQGTEAFF	TGTGCCAGTAGGCAGGGCACTGAAGCTTTCTTT
TRBJ1-2	-	TRBV6-6	TRBD1	13	CATHRDSLNGYTF	TGTGCCACACATCGGGACAGCCTAAATGGCTACACCTTC
TRBJ2-2	-	TRBV5-1	TRBD1	14	CASSLKPGGGELFF	TGCGCCAGCAGCTTGAAACCAGGGGGCGGGGAGCTGTTTTTT
TRBJ2-7	-	TRBV7-3	TRBD2	16	CASSSPGGGRPYEQYF	TGTGCCAGCAGCTCCCCGGGCGGGGGGCGACCTTACGAGCAGTACTTC
TRBJ1-1	-	TRBV5-4	TRBD1	18	CASSLPRTGGSSNTEAFF	TGTGCCAGCAGCTTACCCAGGACAGGGGGGAGCTCAAACACTGAAGCTTTCTTT
TRBJ1-4	-	TRBV6-5	-	14	CASSMLGGPGKLFF	TGTGCCAGCAGTATGCTCGGGGGGCCCGGAAAACTGTTTTTT
TRBJ1-1	-	TRBV6-5	-	11	CATLRGTEAFF	TGTGCCACCCTAAGGGGCACTGAAGCTTTCTTT
TRBJ2-1	once	TRBV6-1	-	14	CASSDAGSYNEQFF	TGTGCCAGCAGTGACGCCGGCTCCTACAATGAGCAGTTCTTC
TRBJ2-1	once	TRBV2	-	13	CASSDTAYNEQFF	TGTGCCAGCAGTGATACGGCCTACAATGAGCAGTTCTTC
TRBJ1-5	-	TRBV27	TRBD1	13	CASSARGNQPQHF	TGTGCCAGCAGTGCCAGGGGGAATCAGCCCCAGCATTTT
TRBJ1-2	-	TRBV4-1	-	15	CASSQDVAREGGYTF	TGCGCCAGCAGCCAAGATGTGGCCAGGGAAGGTGGCTACACCTTC
TRBJ1-6	few	TRBV27	-	14	CASSFFGVQSPLHF	TGTGCCAGCAGTTTTTTCGGGGTTCAATCACCCCTCCACTTT
TRBJ2-7	-	TRBV29-1	TRBD1	14	CSARGQGISYEQYF	TGCAGCGCGAGGGGACAGGGGATCTCCTACGAGCAGTACTTC
TRBJ1-1	-	TRBV5-1	-	15	CASSLRLTGDTEAFF	TGCGCCAGCAGCCTACGACTTACGGGGGACACTGAAGCTTTCTTT
TRBJ1-4	-	TRBV5-1	TRBD1	15	CASSSSGQGNEKLFF	TGCGCCAGCAGCTCGTCGGGACAGGGGAATGAAAAACTGTTTTTT